Listed here are 27 T cell receptor beta chains from one sample, sequenced in a study of control samples from healthy donors and cancer patients. The method was immunoSEQ multiplex PCR; TCRdb's version includes in-frame clones alone and lacks a portion of them. The data show under 70,000 clones, just over 90% seen once. Sequenced: PBMCs. The receptor set was obtained from a woman aged 50 to 65 with colorectal cancer.

The gene calls are TRBV25-1 and TRBJ1-2; D is ambiguous. V shed 1 base and J shed 5 bases, with 14 bases lying between them. The germline gives CDR1 MGHDK, CDR2 SYGVNS. The CDR3 is 15 residues long. The CDR3 loop reads CASSEFDGHGYGYTF. As DNA, the CDR3 is TGTGCCAGCAGTGAATTTGACGGCCACGGGTATGGCTACACCTTC.

J is TRBJ2-5 and V is TRBV11-2; 7 bases match TRBD1. This CDR3 is 15 amino acids long. Germline V gene lookup returns CDR1 SGHAT and CDR2 FQNNGV. After removal of 2 bases from V and 5 bases from J, the junction contained 8 bases not matched to a gene. The CDR3 protein is CASSLQTGVGETQYF. CDR3 sequence (DNA): TGTGCCAGCAGCTTACAAACAGGGGTAGGGGAGACCCAGTACTTC.

The chain joins TRBV5-1 to TRBJ2-5; D remains unclear. The germline V gene encodes CDR1 SGHRS and CDR2 YFSETQ. V was trimmed by 7 bases and J by 3 bases, leaving 4 bases between them. This CDR3 comprises 10 residues. The CDR3 DNA reads TGCGCCAGCGGGGAAGAGACCCAGTACTTC. Amino acid sequence: CASGEETQYF.

This rearrangement joins TRBV19 to TRBJ1-3, with D perhaps TRBD1 (6 bases). The V end was cut by 5 bases, the J end by 1 base, with 15 bases between. This CDR3 spans 16 amino acids. CDR1 LNHDA and CDR2 SQIVND come from the germline V gene (reference sequence). The CDR3 nucleotides read TGTGCCAGTAGTGTTCCCGGGACACTTTCTGGAAACACCATATATTTT. This sequence encodes CASSVPGTLSGNTIYF. Supplemented by reference TRBV19 and TRBJ1-3, the full variable domain reads DGGITQSPKYLFRKEGQNVTLSCEQNLNHDAMYWYRQDPGQGLRLIYYSQIVNDFQKGDIAEGYSVSREKKESFPLTVTSAQKNPTAFYLCASSVPGTLSGNTIYFGEGSWLTVV.

A few counts support this clone. The gene calls are TRBV30 and TRBJ1-5, with D perhaps TRBD1 (5 bases). V dropped 0 bases and J dropped 5 bases, with 14 bases sitting between them. This CDR3 region has 15 residues. Looked up from germline, CDR1 is GTSNPN and CDR2 is SVGIG (reference sequence). The CDR3, as DNA: TGTGCCTGGAGTGTAAAGGGCCAGGGAGATCAGCCCCAGCATTTT. Encoded protein: CAWSVKGQGDQPQHF.

This clone was seen a few times. The V gene is TRBV11-2, the J gene TRBJ2-2, with 9 bases that match TRBD1. The CDR3 has 18 residues. Germline V lookup: CDR1 SGHAT, CDR2 FQNNGV. After removal of 4 bases from V and 3 bases from J, the junction contained 12 bases not matched to a gene. CDR3 sequence: CASSSGQGQTFYTGELFF. The DNA for the CDR3 is TGTGCCAGCAGCTCGGGACAGGGCCAGACGTTTTACACCGGGGAGCTGTTTTTT.

The chain joins TRBV7-9 to TRBJ2-7; TRBD1 agrees at 9 bases. The CDR3 covers 14 residues. Unmatched junction bases numbered 8, after V lost 8 bases and J lost 3 bases. The germline V gene has CDR1 SEHNR and CDR2 FQNEAQ (reference sequence). Here the CDR3 DNA reads TGTGCCAGCCGGGACGGGGACAGGGACTACGAGCAGTACTTC. It codes for CASRDGDRDYEQYF.

This clone was recorded only once. This sequence joins TRBV3-1 (or the pseudogene TRBV3-2) and TRBJ2-1, with TRBD1 matching over 8 bases. J was trimmed by 2 bases and V by 1 base; bases with no gene match: 4. Per the germline V gene, CDR1 is LGHDT and CDR2 is YNNKEL (reference sequence). The CDR3 runs to 16 residues. This CDR3 reads CASSQGQGATYNEQFF. DNA of the CDR3: TGTGCCAGCAGCCAAGGGCAGGGGGCGACCTACAATGAGCAGTTCTTC.

The J gene is TRBJ1-6, the V gene TRBV6-1; D is undetermined. The CDR3 length is 16 residues. Trimming left V 4 bases short and J 2 bases short, with 12 bases between. CDR1 is MNHNS and CDR2 is SASEGT in the germline V gene. The CDR3 nucleotides are TGTGCCAGCAGTGCGTCCTCTAGGACCTATAATTCACCCCTCCACTTT. It is translated as CASSASSRTYNSPLHF.

The gene calls are TRBV28 and TRBJ1-1; D perhaps matches TRBD1 (6 bases). Per germline, CDR1 MDHEN and CDR2 SYDVKM. CDR3 length: 15 residues. V was cut by 5 bases and J by 1 base, with 14 bases left in between. CDR3 in amino acids: CASSRSRGQNTEAFF. The DNA of the CDR3 is TGTGCCAGCAGTCGGAGTAGGGGACAGAACACTGAAGCTTTCTTT.

The chain couples TRBV11-2 to TRBJ2-1; 7 bases map to TRBD2. From germline, CDR1 is SGHAT and CDR2 FQNNGV. The J segment lost 4 bases and the V segment lost 4 bases, leaving 10 bases of the junction unmatched. This CDR3 spans 16 amino acids. The CDR3 loop reads CASSWGGAGKYNEQFF. The CDR3, as DNA: TGTGCCAGCAGCTGGGGGGGAGCGGGGAAGTACAATGAGCAGTTCTTC.

This rearrangement joins TRBV20-1 to TRBJ1-1, with D uncertain. The germline gives CDR1 DFQATT, CDR2 SNEGSKA (reference sequence). V gave up 1 base and J gave up 13 bases, with 10 bases separating them. The CDR3 extends over 10 amino acids. Here the CDR3 DNA reads TGCAGTGCTAGAGGGGGTATAGGTTTCTTT. Translation: CSARGGIGFF.

This chain connects TRBV6-1 to TRBJ1-6; 9 positions match TRBD1. After removal of 7 bases from V and 7 bases from J, the junction contained 8 bases not matched to a gene. CDR1 and CDR2 from the germline V gene are MNHNS and SASEGT. This CDR3 spans 15 amino acids. The CDR3 loop is CASNVQGAGNSPLHF. CDR3 nucleotides: TGTGCCAGCAATGTACAGGGGGCAGGGAATTCACCCCTCCACTTT.

This clone was picked up one time. This rearrangement joins TRBV2 to TRBJ2-3; 7 nucleotides agree with TRBD2. CDR1 SNHLY and CDR2 FYNNEI come from the germline V gene. This CDR3 is 16 amino acids long. With V trimmed by 5 bases and J by 3 bases, 11 bases remained unmatched. The CDR3 region is CASSRLATAGTDTQYF. The CDR3 DNA is TGTGCCAGCAGTAGGCTTGCGACAGCGGGGACAGATACGCAGTATTTT.

The chain combines TRBV2 with TRBJ2-1; 14 bases match TRBD2. Germline values: CDR1 SNHLY, CDR2 FYNNEI. This CDR3 has 15 residues. V dropped 9 bases and J dropped 2; count of bases not matched to a gene: 3. The CDR3 bases are TGTGCCAGGGGACTAGCGGGAGCAACCTACAATGAGCAGTTCTTC. Translated, it gives CARGLAGATYNEQFF.

This clone has just a few counts. The V gene is TRBV2, the J gene TRBJ1-5; D is uncertain. CDR1 and CDR2 (germline): SNHLY, FYNNEI. The CDR3 has 15 residues. Trimming removed 6 bases from V and 3 bases from J, with 15 bases in between. The CDR3 DNA sequence: TGTGCCAGCAGGGGAGGAGGGCTATCCAATCAGCCCCAGCATTTT. Translated, it gives CASRGGGLSNQPQHF. The entire variable domain, with the rest obtained from reference TRBV2 and TRBJ1-5, is as follows: EPEVTQTPSHQVTQMGQEVILRCVPISNHLYFYWYRQILGQKVEFLVSFYNNEISEKSEIFDDQFSVERPDGSNFTLKIRSTKLEDSAMYFCASRGGGLSNQPQHFGDGTRLSIL.

The chain employs TRBV28 and TRBJ2-3, with 10 bases matching TRBD2. The CDR3 consists of 15 residues. The germline V gene has CDR1 MDHEN and CDR2 SYDVKM. Germline trimming cut 5 bases from V and 4 bases from J; bases unmatched to any gene: 6. Here the CDR3 reads CASSPLAGVSDTQYF. CDR3 in DNA: TGTGCCAGCAGTCCCCTAGCGGGAGTTTCAGATACGCAGTATTTT.

The V and J genes are TRBV12-5 and TRBJ2-2; 10 positions agree with TRBD1. V lost 3 bases and J lost 4; bases outside the gene matches: 8. CDR3 size: 17 residues. Germline CDR1 and CDR2: LGHNT and FRNRAP. CDR3 DNA: TGTGCTAGTGGTTTAGAAGCCGGGACAGGGGTCACCGGGGAGCTGTTTTTT. Translated, it gives CASGLEAGTGVTGELFF. Complete variable domain (other parts from reference TRBV12-5 and TRBJ2-2): DARVTQTPRHKVTEMGQEVTMRCQPILGHNTVFWYRQTMMQGLELLAYFRNRAPLDDSGMPKDRFSAEMPDATLATLKIQPSEPRDSAVYFCASGLEAGTGVTGELFFGEGSRLTVL.

This sequence joins TRBV5-1 and TRBJ1-1; 7 nucleotides agree with TRBD1. Germline loops: CDR1 SGHRS, CDR2 YFSETQ. The V and J ends lost 5 bases and 6 bases, in that order; junction bases with no gene match: 7. This CDR3 spans 13 amino acids. CDR3 loop: CASSLGQASEAFF. DNA for the CDR3: TGCGCCAGCAGTCTTGGACAGGCCTCTGAAGCTTTCTTT.

The chain links TRBV7-2 to TRBJ1-1; TRBD1 matches 7 bases. The CDR3 runs to 17 residues. The trim removed 3 bases at V and 0 bases at J, leaving 10 bases unmatched. The germline CDR1 and CDR2 sequences are SGHTA and FQGNSA. The CDR3 reads CASSFEGQTIMNTEAFF. Here the CDR3 DNA reads TGTGCCAGCAGCTTCGAGGGACAGACTATCATGAACACTGAAGCTTTCTTT.

The DNA of the CDR3 is TGTCCCCGCCGAGGGCCGGGCGAGCAGTACTTC. Its protein is CPRRGPGEQYF. The V and J genes are TRBV27 and TRBJ2-7; D perhaps matches TRBD2 (5 bases). Per the germline V gene, CDR1 is MNHEY and CDR2 is SMNVEV (reference sequence). The CDR3 extends over 11 amino acids.

The chain combines TRBV5-1 with TRBJ2-2; D possibly corresponds to TRBD1 (5 bases). The CDR3 contains 15 residues. The V end lost 0 bases, the J end lost 5 bases, and 11 bases lay between the germline ends. Germline CDR1 SGHRS, CDR2 YFSETQ. This CDR3 is CASSLDLAGTGELFF. Here the CDR3 DNA reads TGCGCCAGCAGCTTGGACCTTGCAGGGACCGGGGAGCTGTTTTTT.

The rearrangement uses TRBV6-6 and TRBJ2-7; 9 nucleotides line up with TRBD1. Germline values: CDR1 MNHNY, CDR2 SVGAGI (reference sequence). This CDR3 region has 13 residues. V lost 7 bases and J lost 8; bases outside the gene matches: 9. CDR3 loop: CASTNRQGGKQYF. CDR3 nucleotides: TGTGCCAGCACCAATCGACAGGGGGGTAAGCAGTACTTC.

V usage is TRBV6-2 or TRBV6-3 and J usage is TRBJ1-1; D remains unclear. The CDR3 contains 11 residues. Per the germline V gene, CDR1 is MNHEY and CDR2 is SVGEGT. V was trimmed by 5 bases and J by 3 bases, leaving 4 bases between them. The DNA for the CDR3 is TGTGCCAGCAGTAGCTACACTGAAGCTTTCTTT. As protein: CASSSYTEAFF.

The chain uses TRBV29-1 and TRBJ2-2; D unclear. From germline, CDR1 is SQVTM and CDR2 ANQGSEA. The CDR3 runs to 14 residues. V was pared by 7 bases and J by 3 bases, with 15 bases between. The DNA of the CDR3 is TGCAGCGGCCAGTGGGCGCAGGACACCGGGGAGCTGTTTTTT. This translates into CSGQWAQDTGELFF.

The J gene is TRBJ2-5, the V gene TRBV5-6, with 11 bases matching TRBD2. This CDR3 spans 18 amino acids. In germline, CDR1 is SGHDT, CDR2 YYEEEE. The trim removed 3 bases at V and 5 bases at J, leaving 15 bases unmatched. Written as DNA, the CDR3 is TGTGCCAGCAGCTCCGCCGGGACTAGCGGACTTTGGGACGAGACCCAGTACTTC. As protein: CASSSAGTSGLWDETQYF.

This clone was seen only once. V gene TRBV30 combines with J gene TRBJ1-1; 8 bases are a match to TRBD1. Germline-derived CDR1 and CDR2 are GTSNPN and SVGIG (reference sequence). This CDR3 is 13 amino acids long. The V gene end was trimmed by 2 bases and the J gene end by 4 bases; junction bases not matched to a gene: 3. Here the CDR3 reads CAWSLGQGTEAFF. The CDR3 DNA is TGTGCCTGGAGTCTTGGACAGGGCACTGAAGCTTTCTTT.